A selection of T cell receptor beta chains follows, all from one sample in a study of T cells in Graves' hyperthyroidism and ophthalmopathy. TCRdb processed the multiplex PCR reads anew with MiXCR; each CDR3 protein has one entry. The sample yields roughly 580,000 distinct CDR3 sequences, roughly 50% seen once. Source material: peripheral blood or thyroid tissue (not recorded which). These receptors all stem from a woman under 30 with Graves' hyperthyroidism. CDR3s include the opening cysteine and the closing phenylalanine or tryptophan. The order of the fields is V gene, D gene, CDR3 length, J gene, clone size, CDR3 protein, CDR3 DNA. The D gene is left open where the match is weak. Size is omitted from some rows. Given values are once, few, many or a class for expanded clones.

V: TRBV2
D: -
length: 12
J: TRBJ1-1
size: many
CDR3: CASSERRTEAFF
DNA: TGTGCCAGCAGCGAACGACGGACTGAAGCTTTCTTT

V: TRBV24-1
D: -
length: 18
J: TRBJ2-5
size: -
CDR3: CATSDSRKGGLPGETQYF
DNA: TGTGCCACCAGTGATTCACGGAAGGGGGGCCTTCCCGGAGAGACCCAGTACTTC

V: TRBV6-4
D: -
length: 12
J: TRBJ1-1
size: -
CDR3: CASSRPGTEAFF
DNA: TGTGCCAGCAGTCGACCCGGGACTGAAGCTTTCTTT

V: TRBV7-9
D: -
length: 15
J: TRBJ1-2
size: many
CDR3: CASSLALWLSYGYTF
DNA: TGTGCCAGCAGCTTAGCTCTCTGGCTTTCCTATGGCTACACCTTC

V: TRBV7-9
D: TRBD1
length: 15
J: TRBJ2-7
size: many
CDR3: CASSVLSGQGYEQYF
DNA: TGTGCCAGCAGCGTGCTCTCGGGACAGGGCTACGAGCAGTACTTC

V: TRBV10-1
D: -
length: 19
J: TRBJ1-2
size: -
CDR3: CASSLVTPFRRDANYGYTF
DNA: TGCGCCAGCAGCTTAGTGACACCATTCCGGCGGGATGCTAACTATGGCTACACCTTC

V: TRBV6-5
D: -
length: 14
J: TRBJ2-2
size: few
CDR3: CASSFQWSSGELFF
DNA: TGTGCCAGCAGTTTCCAGTGGAGCTCCGGGGAGCTGTTTTTT

V: TRBV27
D: -
length: 15
J: TRBJ2-2
size: -
CDR3: CASSLFRTWGGELFF
DNA: TGTGCCAGCAGTTTATTCCGAACATGGGGCGGGGAGCTGTTTTTT

V: TRBV9
D: TRBD1
length: 15
J: TRBJ1-5
size: -
CDR3: CASTGQGRNNQPQHF
DNA: TGTGCCAGCACCGGACAGGGGAGAAACAATCAGCCCCAGCATTTT

V: TRBV7-2
D: -
length: 16
J: TRBJ1-5
size: -
CDR3: CASSGRGLQKTQPQHF
DNA: TGTGCCAGCAGTGGACGGGGGCTGCAGAAAACGCAGCCCCAGCATTTT

V: TRBV29-1
D: TRBD1
length: 14
J: TRBJ1-2
size: -
CDR3: CSVTLGTGNYGYTF
DNA: TGCAGCGTGACCCTTGGGACAGGGAACTATGGCTACACCTTC

V: TRBV6-1
D: -
length: 15
J: TRBJ1-5
size: -
CDR3: CASSPGQSGRQPQHF
DNA: TGTGCCAGCAGTCCTGGACAGAGTGGGCGGCAGCCCCAGCATTTT

V: TRBV29-1
D: -
length: 14
J: TRBJ2-7
size: -
CDR3: CSVTRGRSPYEQYF
DNA: TGCAGCGTTACCAGGGGACGGAGCCCCTACGAGCAGTACTTC

V: TRBV14
D: -
length: 12
J: TRBJ2-7
size: few
CDR3: CASSHATYEQYF
DNA: TGTGCCAGCAGCCACGCTACGTACGAGCAGTACTTC

V: TRBV29-1
D: -
length: 16
J: TRBJ1-1
size: -
CDR3: CSVEGNTGKGRTEAFF
DNA: TGCAGCGTTGAAGGAAATACAGGGAAAGGTCGAACTGAAGCTTTCTTT

V: TRBV7-9
D: -
length: 11
J: TRBJ2-5
size: -
CDR3: CASNWRETQYF
DNA: TGTGCCAGCAATTGGAGGGAGACCCAGTACTTC

V: TRBV11-2
D: TRBD1
length: 15
J: TRBJ1-2
size: once
CDR3: CAGSPVVNTGGGYTF
DNA: TGTGCCGGCAGTCCTGTCGTAAATACAGGGGGTGGCTACACCTTC

V: TRBV24-1
D: -
length: 8
J: TRBJ2-7
size: -
CDR3: CTTYEQYF
DNA: TGTACCACCTACGAGCAGTACTTC

V: TRBV7-2
D: -
length: 16
J: TRBJ1-6
size: -
CDR3: CASSLEVAGNGSPLHF
DNA: TGTGCCAGCAGCTTAGAAGTAGCGGGGAACGGCTCACCCCTCCACTTT

V: TRBV7-2
D: -
length: 14
J: TRBJ2-5
size: few
CDR3: CASSIGGFQETQYF
DNA: TGTGCCAGTAGTATTGGGGGATTTCAAGAGACCCAGTACTTC

V: TRBV2
D: TRBD1
length: 15
J: TRBJ1-2
size: -
CDR3: CASSDLGTGAYGYTF
DNA: TGTGCCAGCAGTGATCTAGGGACAGGGGCCTATGGCTACACCTTC

V: TRBV7-3
D: TRBD1
length: 14
J: TRBJ2-7
size: -
CDR3: CASSSGTDAYEQYF
DNA: TGTGCCAGCAGCTCCGGGACAGACGCCTACGAGCAGTACTTC

V: TRBV6-6
D: -
length: 12
J: TRBJ2-6
size: many
CDR3: CASRGQTTVLTF
DNA: TGTGCCAGCAGGGGACAAACGACCGTCCTGACTTTC

V: TRBV24-1
D: TRBD1
length: 16
J: TRBJ1-4
size: many
CDR3: CATSDHSGTGREKLFF
DNA: TGTGCCACCAGTGATCACTCCGGGACAGGGCGAGAAAAACTGTTTTTT

V: TRBV10-3
D: -
length: 14
J: TRBJ1-5
size: -
CDR3: CASSDAGDNQPQHF
DNA: TGTGCCAGCAGTGACGCGGGGGACAATCAGCCCCAGCATTTT

V: TRBV19
D: TRBD1
length: 14
J: TRBJ1-4
size: -
CDR3: CASRWDRGNEKLFF
DNA: TGTGCCAGTAGGTGGGACAGGGGTAACGAAAAACTGTTTTTT

V: TRBV5-1
D: -
length: 13
J: TRBJ1-1
size: many
CDR3: CASSLAGDTEAFF
DNA: TGTGCCAGCAGCTTAGCGGGGGACACTGAAGCTTTCTTT

V: TRBV14
D: TRBD1
length: 14
J: TRBJ1-1
size: many
CDR3: CASSQDRGQAGVFF
DNA: TGTGCCAGCAGCCAAGATCGGGGACAGGCTGGCGTTTTCTTT

V: TRBV2
D: -
length: 14
J: TRBJ2-7
size: -
CDR3: CASLGPSWAYEQYF
DNA: TGTGCTAGCCTCGGACCGAGTTGGGCCTACGAGCAGTACTTC

V: TRBV19
D: -
length: 13
J: TRBJ1-5
size: -
CDR3: CASRDSQDQPQHF
DNA: TGTGCCAGTAGGGACTCACAGGACCAGCCCCAGCATTTT

V: TRBV2
D: -
length: 12
J: TRBJ1-2
size: -
CDR3: CASTTGSRGYTF
DNA: TGTGCCAGCACCACAGGGTCTAGAGGCTACACCTTC

V: TRBV2
D: -
length: 13
J: TRBJ2-7
size: few
CDR3: CASLRDGSYEQYF
DNA: TGTGCCAGCCTTCGGGACGGCTCCTACGAGCAGTACTTC

V: TRBV10-3
D: TRBD1
length: 16
J: TRBJ1-1
size: many
CDR3: CAISEPGQGLNTEAFF
DNA: TGTGCCATCAGTGAACCGGGACAGGGACTGAACACTGAAGCTTTCTTT

V: TRBV2
D: -
length: 13
J: TRBJ1-1
size: -
CDR3: CASRTDMNTEAFF
DNA: TGTGCCAGCAGGACAGATATGAACACTGAAGCTTTCTTT

V: TRBV12-3/TRBV12-4
D: -
length: 14
J: TRBJ2-6
size: many
CDR3: CASSYRAGANVLTF
DNA: TGTGCCAGCAGTTACAGAGCTGGGGCCAACGTCCTGACTTTC

V: TRBV10-2
D: -
length: 14
J: TRBJ1-5
size: -
CDR3: CASSESEGNQPQHF
DNA: TGCGCCAGCAGTGAGTCGGAAGGGAATCAGCCCCAGCATTTT

V: TRBV19
D: -
length: 14
J: TRBJ2-7
size: -
CDR3: CASSRAGGPYEQYF
DNA: TGTGCCAGTTCCCGGGCCGGGGGGCCCTACGAGCAGTACTTC

V: TRBV19
D: -
length: 14
J: TRBJ2-2
size: -
CDR3: CASSIISRTGELFF
DNA: TGTGCCAGTAGTATTATATCGCGCACCGGGGAGCTGTTTTTT

V: TRBV12-3/TRBV12-4
D: -
length: 13
J: TRBJ1-5
size: -
CDR3: CASSPDPAQPQHF
DNA: TGTGCCAGCAGTCCTGACCCAGCGCAGCCCCAGCATTTT

V: TRBV19
D: -
length: 14
J: TRBJ1-2
size: -
CDR3: CASSRGSANYGYTF
DNA: TGTGCCAGTAGTAGGGGGTCAGCTAACTATGGCTACACCTTC

V: TRBV7-2
D: TRBD2
length: 16
J: TRBJ2-7
size: -
CDR3: CASSQGTSGYSYEQYF
DNA: TGTGCCAGCAGCCAAGGGACTAGCGGGTACTCCTACGAGCAGTACTTC

V: TRBV29-1
D: -
length: 13
J: TRBJ2-3
size: -
CDR3: CSVEGRSTDTQYF
DNA: TGCAGCGTTGAGGGACGGAGCACAGATACGCAGTATTTT

V: TRBV15
D: TRBD1
length: 14
J: TRBJ2-7
size: few
CDR3: CATSWGTGAYEQYF
DNA: TGTGCCACCAGCTGGGGGACAGGGGCCTACGAGCAGTACTTC

V: TRBV7-8
D: -
length: 14
J: TRBJ2-7
size: once
CDR3: CASSQASATHEQYF
DNA: TGCGCCAGCAGCCAAGCATCAGCAACCCACGAGCAGTACTTC

V: TRBV10-2
D: -
length: 11
J: TRBJ1-1
size: many
CDR3: CASGSGTEAFF
DNA: TGCGCCAGCGGCTCGGGCACTGAAGCTTTCTTT

V: TRBV7-2
D: -
length: 16
J: TRBJ2-6
size: many
CDR3: CASSSAGSSGANVLTF
DNA: TGTGCCAGCAGCTCCGCCGGGAGCTCTGGGGCCAACGTCCTGACTTTC

V: TRBV7-6
D: -
length: 16
J: TRBJ1-1
size: -
CDR3: CASSGTGPRGYAEAFF
DNA: TGTGCCAGCAGCGGAACAGGGCCCCGGGGTTACGCTGAAGCTTTCTTT

V: TRBV19
D: TRBD1
length: 16
J: TRBJ1-5
size: few
CDR3: CASSVQGAVSNQPQHF
DNA: TGTGCCAGTAGTGTACAGGGGGCGGTTAGCAATCAGCCCCAGCATTTT

V: TRBV7-2
D: -
length: 13
J: TRBJ1-1
size: many
CDR3: CASSLRARAEAFF
DNA: TGTGCCAGCAGCTTGAGGGCGAGGGCTGAAGCTTTCTTT

V: TRBV7-9
D: -
length: 13
J: TRBJ2-6
size: many
CDR3: CASSSTGANVLTF
DNA: TGTGCCAGCAGCTCCACTGGGGCCAACGTCCTGACTTTC

V: TRBV12-3/TRBV12-4
D: TRBD1
length: 15
J: TRBJ1-5
size: -
CDR3: CASGIGTGYNQPQHF
DNA: TGTGCCAGTGGGATCGGGACAGGGTACAATCAGCCCCAGCATTTT

V: TRBV7-8
D: -
length: 15
J: TRBJ1-2
size: few
CDR3: CASSPKSGGYRGYTF
DNA: TGTGCCAGCAGCCCAAAATCCGGCGGGTACCGCGGCTACACCTTC

V: TRBV24-1
D: TRBD1
length: 16
J: TRBJ1-5
size: -
CDR3: CATSDSGTGRFQPQHF
DNA: TGTGCCACCAGTGATTCCGGGACAGGGAGGTTTCAGCCCCAGCATTTT

V: TRBV7-2
D: TRBD2
length: 18
J: TRBJ2-5
size: few
CDR3: CASSSGGGSGRAAETQYF
DNA: TGTGCCAGCAGCTCCGGGGGGGGTAGCGGGAGGGCCGCTGAGACCCAGTACTTC

V: TRBV7-9
D: TRBD2
length: 13
J: TRBJ2-5
size: many
CDR3: CAGNTGGVETQYF
DNA: TGTGCCGGCAATACGGGAGGAGTTGAGACCCAGTACTTC